A selection of T cell receptor beta chains follows, all from one sample in a study of blood T cell repertoires in COVID-19. Assay: immunoSEQ multiplex PCR; the TCRdb copy retains only in-frame clones and omits some. Of about 120,000 clones detected, approximately 80% appear once; the ten largest clones hold 7.9%. Sequencing was carried out using peripheral blood. These receptors were taken from a human donor in a cohort sampled during active COVID-19. The CDR3 runs from the conserved cysteine through the conserved F or W. D genes are given only for firm matches. Some rows mark clone size as missing; the rest say once, few, many or name a class of expanded clone.

>TRBV28|-|TRBJ1-2|few
CASKTPHRLSHTF
TGTGCCAGCAAAACCCCCCACAGGCTTTCGCACACCTTC
>TRBV29-1|TRBD2|TRBJ2-7|-
CSVEGLAGNEQYF
TGCAGCGTTGAAGGGCTAGCGGGGAACGAGCAGTACTTC
>TRBV10-3|-|TRBJ1-4|-
CAISERQAHEKLFF
TGTGCCATCAGTGAGAGACAGGCCCATGAAAAACTGTTTTTT
>TRBV19|-|TRBJ1-1|-
CASSSGTINTEAFF
TGTGCCAGTAGCTCCGGGACAATTAACACTGAAGCTTTCTTT
>TRBV5-6|-|TRBJ2-7|-
CASSLVGGLYEQYF
TGTGCCAGCAGCTTGGTCGGAGGTCTCTACGAGCAGTACTTC
>TRBV18|-|TRBJ2-7|-
CASSRSTGEGLIEQYF
TGTGCCAGCTCACGATCGACAGGGGAGGGCCTGATCGAGCAGTACTTC
>TRBV4-1|-|TRBJ1-2|-
CASSHKQGSGYTF
TGCGCCAGCAGCCATAAACAGGGAAGTGGCTACACCTTC
>TRBV2|TRBD2|TRBJ2-7|-
CASRGAGLYEQYF
TGTGCCAGCAGGGGAGCGGGATTATACGAGCAGTACTTC
>TRBV7-9|-|TRBJ1-2|-
CASSMTDPTNYGYTF
TGTGCCAGCAGCATGACAGACCCCACTAACTATGGCTACACCTTC
>TRBV12-3/TRBV12-4|-|TRBJ2-7|few
CASSLAPGYEQYF
TGTGCCAGCAGTTTAGCGCCCGGGTACGAGCAGTACTTC
>TRBV28|-|TRBJ1-3|-
CASITRSEAGGNTIYF
TGTGCCAGCATCACTAGATCGGAAGCGGGGGGAAACACCATATATTTT
>TRBV28|TRBD1|TRBJ1-2|-
CASSLGTGDINYGYTF
TGTGCCAGCAGTTTAGGGACAGGGGATATTAACTATGGCTACACCTTC
>TRBV9|-|TRBJ1-2|-
CASSGSADYGYTF
TGTGCCAGCAGCGGGTCGGCGGACTATGGCTACACCTTC
>TRBV10-3|-|TRBJ2-1|-
CAISDYGPVQGSPYNEQFF
TGTGCCATCAGTGACTATGGCCCCGTCCAGGGGTCCCCCTACAATGAGCAGTTCTTC
>TRBV4-1|TRBD1|TRBJ1-1|few
CASSYSGTGGTEAFF
TGCGCCAGCAGCTACAGCGGGACAGGGGGCACTGAAGCTTTCTTT
>TRBV5-1|-|TRBJ2-7|-
CASSLAPTVPLSGYEQYF
TGCGCCAGCAGCTTGGCGCCGACGGTTCCGTTATCAGGCTACGAGCAGTACTTC
>TRBV5-5|-|TRBJ1-2|-
CASSFNWAGAFNYGYTF
TGTGCCAGCAGCTTCAATTGGGCAGGGGCCTTTAACTATGGCTACACCTTC
>TRBV19|-|TRBJ2-7|-
CASSIGGATYEQYF
TGTGCCAGTAGTATTGGCGGGGCCACCTACGAGCAGTACTTC
>TRBV28|-|TRBJ2-6|-
CASSSTVSGANVLTF
TGTGCCAGCAGTTCGACAGTCTCTGGGGCCAACGTCCTGACTTTC
>TRBV28|TRBD1|TRBJ2-7|-
CASSSRTGKYEQYF
TGTGCCAGCAGCTCCAGGACAGGGAAATACGAGCAGTACTTC
>TRBV10-3|-|TRBJ1-5|-
CAITAGQGSRPQHF
TGTGCCATCACCGCTGGTCAGGGGAGTCGGCCCCAGCATTTT
>TRBV25-1|TRBD1|TRBJ2-7|-
CASSAPGDRVFYEQYF
TGTGCCAGCAGTGCCCCGGGGGACAGGGTGTTTTACGAGCAGTACTTC
>TRBV5-6|TRBD1|TRBJ2-7|-
CASSFRTGAYEQYF
TGTGCCAGCAGCTTCCGGACAGGGGCCTACGAGCAGTACTTC
>TRBV24-1|-|TRBJ2-1|-
CATSDSYRPGGDLFF
TGTGCCACCAGTGATTCCTACCGACCTGGCGGAGACCTGTTCTTC
>TRBV29-1|-|TRBJ2-7|-
CSVEDRAGVSYEQYF
TGCAGCGTTGAAGATAGGGCAGGGGTTTCCTACGAGCAGTACTTC
>TRBV12-3/TRBV12-4|-|TRBJ2-7|few
CASSLAGGEQYF
TGTGCCAGCAGTTTAGCAGGAGGAGAGCAGTACTTC
>TRBV5-8|TRBD1|TRBJ2-7|once
CASSLVPGGTYEQYF
TGTGCCAGCAGCTTGGTTCCAGGGGGCACGTACGAGCAGTACTTC
>TRBV6-1|TRBD1|TRBJ2-3|-
CASSEPPGQGTDTQYF
TGTGCCAGCAGTGAACCCCCGGGACAGGGGACAGATACGCAGTATTTT
>TRBV10-2|-|TRBJ2-7|-
CASSDGLLREQYF
TGCGCCAGCAGTGACGGTCTGCTGCGCGAGCAGTACTTC
>TRBV5-6|-|TRBJ1-1|-
CASSPVGGTEAFF
TGTGCCAGCAGCCCAGTGGGGGGAACTGAAGCTTTCTTT
>TRBV11-2|-|TRBJ2-5|-
CASSSDILGETQYF
TGTGCCAGCAGCTCGGACATCTTGGGGGAGACCCAGTACTTC
>TRBV5-1|-|TRBJ2-5|-
CASSRLGTSQETQYF
TGCGCCAGCAGCCGTCTGGGGACATCCCAAGAGACCCAGTACTTC
>TRBV6-5|-|TRBJ2-7|once
CASSLGGVSYEQYF
TGTGCCAGCAGCCTCGGAGGGGTCTCCTACGAGCAGTACTTC
>TRBV5-5|TRBD1|TRBJ2-7|-
CASSLGGQGYYEQYF
TGTGCCAGCAGCTTGGGAGGACAGGGGTACTACGAGCAGTACTTC
>TRBV6-1|TRBD2|TRBJ2-5|-
CASSEPGLAGGPYTETQYF
TGTGCCAGCAGTGAACCGGGACTAGCGGGAGGGCCTTATACGGAGACCCAGTACTTC
>TRBV11-2|TRBD2|TRBJ2-7|-
CASSFSREGTYEQYF
TGTGCCAGCAGCTTCTCCAGGGAGGGGACCTACGAGCAGTACTTC
>TRBV5-1|TRBD1|TRBJ2-5|-
CASSFVGQDEETQYF
TGCGCCAGCAGCTTTGTGGGACAGGACGAAGAGACCCAGTACTTC
>TRBV5-4|TRBD1|TRBJ2-7|few
CASSPRLGQEYYEQYF
TGTGCCAGCAGTCCCCGTCTAGGACAGGAATACTACGAGCAGTACTTC
>TRBV5-1|-|TRBJ1-6|-
CASSVGGGTYNSPLHF
TGCGCCAGCAGCGTTGGCGGGGGAACCTATAATTCACCCCTCCACTTT
>TRBV28|TRBD1|TRBJ2-7|few
CASIPQGPSYEQYF
TGTGCCAGCATCCCACAGGGGCCAAGCTACGAGCAGTACTTC
>TRBV28|-|TRBJ2-3|-
CASSWAGAATDTQYF
TGTGCCAGCAGTTGGGCGGGGGCCGCCACAGATACGCAGTATTTT
>TRBV27|-|TRBJ1-6|few
CASSLQNSPLHF
TGTGCCAGCAGTTTACAGAATTCACCCCTCCACTTT
>TRBV6-4|-|TRBJ2-6|few
CASSEEGSGANVLTF
TGTGCCAGCAGTGAAGAGGGCTCTGGGGCCAACGTCCTGACTTTC
>TRBV10-3|-|TRBJ2-7|-
CAISESAQGQPGYEQYF
TGTGCCATCAGTGAGTCTGCTCAGGGGCAGCCCGGCTACGAGCAGTACTTC
>TRBV18|-|TRBJ2-7|-
CASSPGQSYEQYF
TGTGCCAGCTCACCAGGGCAGTCCTACGAGCAGTACTTC
>TRBV2|-|TRBJ1-1|-
CASASPAGRNTEAFF
TGTGCCAGCGCTTCGCCGGCGGGAAGAAACACTGAAGCTTTCTTT
>TRBV4-1|-|TRBJ1-1|-
CASSQLRDSGEAFF
TGCGCCAGCAGCCAACTGCGGGACTCCGGTGAAGCTTTCTTT
>TRBV5-5|-|TRBJ2-7|-
CASSITGVVYEQYF
TGTGCCAGCAGCATCACGGGGGTAGTCTACGAGCAGTACTTC
>TRBV7-2|-|TRBJ1-1|-
CASSLHPTNTEAFF
TGTGCCAGCAGCTTACACCCAACAAACACTGAAGCTTTCTTT
>TRBV27|TRBD1|TRBJ2-7|-
CASSLSQDRVREQYF
TGTGCCAGCAGTTTATCCCAGGACAGGGTTCGCGAGCAGTACTTC
>TRBV7-9|-|TRBJ1-1|-
CASSLPTVTSTEAFF
TGTGCCAGCAGCTTACCCACGGTAACTAGTACTGAAGCTTTCTTT
>TRBV19|-|TRBJ2-7|few
CASSLGQSYEQYF
TGTGCCAGTAGTTTAGGACAGAGTTACGAGCAGTACTTC
>TRBV10-3|-|TRBJ2-2|-
CAISELNPPAGELFF
TGTGCCATCAGTGAGTTAAATCCCCCAGCCGGGGAGCTGTTTTTT
>TRBV9|-|TRBJ2-1|-
CASSVVGAGEQFF
TGTGCCAGCAGCGTAGTGGGGGCTGGTGAGCAGTTCTTC
>TRBV18|TRBD1|TRBJ2-5|-
CASSPRQGPGETQYF
TGTGCCAGCTCACCCAGACAGGGACCGGGCGAGACCCAGTACTTC
>TRBV12-5|TRBD1|TRBJ1-5|-
CASGLGQGVDQPQHF
TGTGCTAGTGGTTTGGGGCAGGGGGTGGATCAGCCCCAGCATTTT
>TRBV7-9|-|TRBJ1-1|-
CASSLDISSTEAFF
TGTGCCAGCAGCTTAGATATTAGTTCCACTGAAGCTTTCTTT
>TRBV6-5|-|TRBJ1-5|-
CASSTTGTNQPQHF
TGTGCCAGCAGTACGACGGGTACCAATCAGCCCCAGCATTTT
>TRBV7-9|TRBD1|TRBJ2-7|once
CASSPGTGLYEQYF
TGTGCCAGCAGCCCAGGGACAGGGCTTTACGAGCAGTACTTC
>TRBV19|-|TRBJ2-7|-
CASTGGVSYEQYF
TGTGCCAGTACTGGAGGAGTCTCCTACGAGCAGTACTTC